These T cell receptor beta chains were read from a single sample in a study of T cell repertoires in cytomegalovirus infection. TCRdb ran MiXCR on the reads and lists one entry per CDR3 protein. In the table there are about 220,000 distinct CDR3 sequences, roughly two fifths of which are singletons. These TCRs' antigens remain unknown. Sequences were derived from CD8+ T cells from cultured PBMCs, sampled from culture after CMV antigen stimulation. Receptors were obtained from a human donor in good health (CMV status not recorded). Some clones in this sample may be carry-over from other donors' samples. The CDR3 runs from the conserved cysteine through the conserved F or W.

j_call: TRBJ1-2
cdr3_length: 15
v_call: TRBV7-2
cdr3_aa: CASSPALGSSYGYTF

j_call: TRBJ2-7
cdr3_length: 14
v_call: TRBV28
cdr3_aa: CASSQSGRAREQYF

j_call: TRBJ2-3
cdr3_length: 15
v_call: TRBV27
cdr3_aa: CASSLRGHLRDTQYF

j_call: TRBJ1-2
cdr3_length: 14
v_call: TRBV27
cdr3_aa: CASSPGQVKYGYTF

j_call: TRBJ2-7
cdr3_length: 15
v_call: TRBV25-1
cdr3_aa: CASSAPLGTSYEQYF

j_call: TRBJ2-1
cdr3_length: 14
v_call: TRBV7-2
cdr3_aa: CASSPGTSKNVQLF

j_call: TRBJ2-5
cdr3_length: 15
v_call: TRBV12-5
cdr3_aa: CASGDSGGLQETQYF

j_call: TRBJ1-4
cdr3_length: 14
v_call: TRBV7-8
cdr3_aa: CASSLAQGLGKLFF

j_call: TRBJ2-1
cdr3_length: 13
v_call: TRBV27
cdr3_aa: CATGLAASNEQFF

j_call: TRBJ1-6
cdr3_length: 15
v_call: TRBV7-2
cdr3_aa: CASSGGHLENSPLHF

j_call: TRBJ2-1
cdr3_length: 16
v_call: TRBV7-9
cdr3_aa: CASSPRARAQYNEQFF

j_call: TRBJ1-1
cdr3_length: 17
v_call: TRBV6-5
cdr3_aa: CASSYFIPDRWNTEAFF

j_call: TRBJ1-1
cdr3_length: 13
v_call: TRBV10-3
cdr3_aa: CAIGLNMNTEAFF

j_call: TRBJ2-7
cdr3_length: 13
v_call: TRBV7-6
cdr3_aa: CASSLKSSYEQYF

j_call: TRBJ1-2
cdr3_length: 15
v_call: TRBV7-9
cdr3_aa: CASSQGRAGTSVYTF

j_call: TRBJ1-1
cdr3_length: 14
v_call: TRBV7-9
cdr3_aa: CASSNGGPNTEAFF

j_call: TRBJ2-7
cdr3_length: 11
v_call: TRBV2
cdr3_aa: CASSERYEQYF

j_call: TRBJ2-2
cdr3_length: 17
v_call: TRBV6-6
cdr3_aa: CASSYSPRQDYTGELFF

j_call: TRBJ2-7
cdr3_length: 15
v_call: TRBV20-1
cdr3_aa: CSARDYRGTSYEQYF

j_call: TRBJ1-1
cdr3_length: 18
v_call: TRBV6-5
cdr3_aa: CASSYSSGEWVGGTEAFF

j_call: TRBJ2-7
cdr3_length: 21
v_call: TRBV4-2
cdr3_aa: CASSQDPPTSGATLGAYEQYF

j_call: TRBJ1-2
cdr3_length: 15
v_call: TRBV27
cdr3_aa: CASSDLTGGFYGYTF

j_call: TRBJ2-5
cdr3_length: 18
v_call: TRBV7-6
cdr3_aa: CASSLGFGGGVGQETQYF

j_call: TRBJ2-1
cdr3_length: 16
v_call: TRBV30
cdr3_aa: CAWRWGTGGTANEQFF

j_call: TRBJ2-7
cdr3_length: 15
v_call: TRBV7-2
cdr3_aa: CASSLERELLYEQYF

j_call: TRBJ1-6
cdr3_length: 16
v_call: TRBV27
cdr3_aa: CASSLKYSLLNSPLHF

j_call: TRBJ2-7
cdr3_length: 14
v_call: TRBV3-1
cdr3_aa: CASSQPEGRAEQYF

j_call: TRBJ1-1
cdr3_length: 13
v_call: TRBV5-1
cdr3_aa: CASSFEQGIGAFF

j_call: TRBJ2-5
cdr3_length: 16
v_call: TRBV7-8
cdr3_aa: CASSLDRDRNQETQYF

j_call: TRBJ2-7
cdr3_length: 13
v_call: TRBV20-1
cdr3_aa: CSASATGVLEQYF

j_call: TRBJ2-1
cdr3_length: 15
v_call: TRBV7-2
cdr3_aa: CASSPTGGSYNEQFF

j_call: TRBJ2-1
cdr3_length: 16
v_call: TRBV15
cdr3_aa: CATSRGRTRVYNEQFF

j_call: TRBJ2-3
cdr3_length: 17
v_call: TRBV27
cdr3_aa: CASSLGRTSGGTDTQYF

j_call: TRBJ2-7
cdr3_length: 13
v_call: TRBV24-1
cdr3_aa: CATSDPGREEQYF

j_call: TRBJ2-7
cdr3_length: 17
v_call: TRBV7-9
cdr3_aa: CASSPRERGDRAYEQYF

j_call: TRBJ2-7
cdr3_length: 15
v_call: TRBV7-6
cdr3_aa: CARSLRRTDTYEKYF

j_call: TRBJ1-1
cdr3_length: 19
v_call: TRBV7-6
cdr3_aa: CASSLGGSLGRSGGTEAFF

j_call: TRBJ2-3
cdr3_length: 17
v_call: TRBV11-2
cdr3_aa: CASSLEGGELRTDTQYF

j_call: TRBJ1-3
cdr3_length: 15
v_call: TRBV28
cdr3_aa: CASSSGRRRGNTIYF

j_call: TRBJ2-1
cdr3_length: 16
v_call: TRBV7-6
cdr3_aa: CASSLTSESSYNEQFF

j_call: TRBJ2-2
cdr3_length: 12
v_call: TRBV10-3
cdr3_aa: CAIGAGSGELFF